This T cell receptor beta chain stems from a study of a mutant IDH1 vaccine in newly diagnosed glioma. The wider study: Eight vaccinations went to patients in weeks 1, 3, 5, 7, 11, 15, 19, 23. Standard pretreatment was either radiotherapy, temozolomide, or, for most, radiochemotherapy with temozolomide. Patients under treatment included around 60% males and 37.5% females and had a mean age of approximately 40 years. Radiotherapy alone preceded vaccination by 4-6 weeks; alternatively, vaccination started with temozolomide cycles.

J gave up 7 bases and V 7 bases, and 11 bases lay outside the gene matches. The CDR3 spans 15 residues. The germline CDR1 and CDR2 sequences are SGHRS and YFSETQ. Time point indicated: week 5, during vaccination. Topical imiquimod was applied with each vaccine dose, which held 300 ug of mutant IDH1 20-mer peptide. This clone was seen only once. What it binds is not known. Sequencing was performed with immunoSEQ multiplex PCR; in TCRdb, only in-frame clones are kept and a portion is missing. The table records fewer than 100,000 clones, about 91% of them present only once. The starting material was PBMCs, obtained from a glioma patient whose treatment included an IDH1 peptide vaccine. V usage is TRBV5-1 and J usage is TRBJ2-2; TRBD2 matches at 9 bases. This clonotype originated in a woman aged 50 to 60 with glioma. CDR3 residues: CASSAGGPDVGELFF. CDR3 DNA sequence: TGCGCCAGCTCGGCGGGAGGGCCTGACGTCGGGGAGCTGTTTTTT. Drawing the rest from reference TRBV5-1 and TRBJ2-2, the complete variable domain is KAGVTQTPRYLIKTRGQQVTLSCSPISGHRSVSWYQQTPGQGLQFLFEYFSETQRNKGNFPGRFSGRQFSNSRSEMNVSTLELGDSALYLCASSAGGPDVGELFFGEGSRLTVL.